The 7 T cell receptor beta chains below all came from one sample that was sequenced in a study of Ad26.COV2.S vaccination and SARS-CoV-2 variants. Treatment reported: roughly 18 received Ad26.COV2.S at low or high dose, single or two shots; a few received placebo; per-sample allocation not given. After the first vaccine or placebo injection, samples were drawn on day 63. TCRdb's copy holds only in-frame clones and misses some; the assay was immunoSEQ multiplex PCR. The table records some 240,000 clones, around 90% of them present only once. Sequenced material: peripheral blood, taken in a trial of Ad26.COV2.S vaccine versus placebo. These receptors all come from a person between 18 and 65 years old who received the Ad26.COV2.S COVID-19 vaccine or a placebo.

V gene TRBV4-3 combines with J gene TRBJ2-2; TRBD2 aligns across 9 bases. Germline V gene sequence: CDR1 LGHNA, CDR2 YSLEER. V shed 2 bases and J 4 bases; nucleotides not matched to a gene: 2. CDR3 length: 15 residues. The DNA for the CDR3 is TGCGCCAGCAGCCAACATAGCGGGAGCACCGGGGAGCTGTTTTTT. It encodes CASSQHSGSTGELFF.

The chain recombines TRBV13 with TRBJ2-7, with 7 bases fitting TRBD1. The CDR3 length is 15 residues. V was clipped by 1 base and J by 6 bases; unmatched bases: 9. Germline V gene data show CDR1 as PRHDT and CDR2 as FYEKMQ (reference sequence). The CDR3 sequence: CASSLEARDSSEQYF. The CDR3 coding sequence is TGTGCCAGCAGCTTAGAGGCCCGGGACAGCTCCGAGCAGTACTTC.

The chain carries TRBV6-2 or TRBV6-3 and TRBJ2-1; TRBD1 or TRBD2 may be the D gene (5 bases each). The CDR3 is made up of 11 amino acids. Germline values: CDR1 MNHEY, CDR2 SVGEGT. V lost 4 bases to trimming and J lost 14 bases, with 12 bases between them. The CDR3, as DNA: TGTGCCAGCAGTTCAGCGGTAGGGGAGTTCTTC. It specifies CASSSAVGEFF.

The chain links TRBV7-2 to TRBJ2-2, with D unclear. This CDR3 spans 14 amino acids. Trimming removed 5 bases at V and 0 bases at J, with 7 bases between. Germline V gene data show CDR1 as SGHTA and CDR2 as FQGNSA. CDR3 in amino acids: CASSPTSNTGELFF. Written as DNA, the CDR3 is TGTGCCAGCAGCCCCACTTCGAACACCGGGGAGCTGTTTTTT. Full variable domain (missing parts from reference TRBV7-2 and TRBJ2-2): GAGVSQSPSNKVTEKGKDVELRCDPISGHTALYWYRQSLGQGLEFLIYFQGNSAPDKSGLPSDRFSAERTGGSVSTLTIQRTQQEDSAVYLCASSPTSNTGELFFGEGSRLTVL.

This clone showed up just once. The J gene is TRBJ2-2, the V gene TRBV30; either TRBD1 or TRBD2 may fit D (5 bases each). Germline CDR1 GTSNPN, CDR2 SVGIG (reference sequence). The V and J ends lost 2 bases and 6 bases respectively, with 16 bases between them. This CDR3 is 15 amino acids long. CDR3 bases: TGTGCCTGGAGTCCCCGGGGCCCAGGTCCCGGGGAGCTGTTTTTT. Amino acid sequence: CAWSPRGPGPGELFF.

This chain connects TRBV11-2 to TRBJ1-4; 7 positions agree with TRBD1. CDR3 length: 15 residues. The ends lost 1 base at V and 6 bases at J; junction bases unmatched: 5. Germline V gives CDR1 SGHAT, CDR2 FQNNGV. The DNA for the CDR3 is TGTGCCAGCAGCTTAGGAGGGGGCGCTCATGAAAAACTGTTTTTT. Its protein is CASSLGGGAHEKLFF.

The V call is TRBV4-2, the J call TRBJ2-2, with 8 bases lining up with TRBD1. Unmatched junction bases numbered 5, after V lost 5 bases and J lost 0 bases. The CDR3 runs to 16 residues. Germline V gene sequence: CDR1 LGHNA, CDR2 YNFKEQ. CDR3 nucleotides: TGTGCCAGCAGCTCGCCAGGGGGCGCGAACACCGGGGAGCTGTTTTTT. This gives the protein CASSSPGGANTGELFF.